A single sample gave rise to the 4 T cell receptor beta chains below, sequenced in a study of cytomegalovirus exposure and HLA in healthy donors. A multiplex PCR was run with 60 Vbeta primers and 13 Jbeta primers. The table came from immunoSEQ multiplex PCR; TCRdb's copy has only in-frame clones and leaves some out. The table shows around 110,000 clones, with approximately 67% occurring only once. The sequencing sample was made of PBMCs. These receptors were obtained from a man between 18 and 35 years old in good health and CMV-seronegative.

The rearrangement uses TRBV4-1 and TRBJ1-1, with no clear D. With 4 bases removed from V and 3 bases from J, the gap between germline ends came to 15 bases. There are 15 residues in the CDR3. The V gene's germline CDR1 is MGHRA and CDR2 YSYEKL. DNA of the CDR3: TGCGCCAGCAGCCTTTTCGGGAGCTTAGACACTGAAGCTTTCTTT. As protein: CASSLFGSLDTEAFF.

This clone was seen only a few times. This rearrangement joins TRBV6-1 to TRBJ2-7; maybe TRBD2 (6 bases). This CDR3 is built from 13 residues. Germline loops: CDR1 MNHNS, CDR2 SASEGT. The V end lost 1 base, the J end lost 7 bases, and 11 bases lay between the germline ends. CDR3 coding DNA: TGTGCCAGCAGTGAAGTAACTAGCCGAGAGCAGTACTTC. Amino acids: CASSEVTSREQYF.

The V gene is TRBV6-4, the J gene TRBJ2-1, with 9 positions matching TRBD2. Germline CDR1 and CDR2: MRHNA and SNTAGT. The CDR3 covers 14 residues. V was clipped by 8 bases and J by 9 bases; unmatched bases: 11. The CDR3 loop reads CASRVAGGAGEQFF. Written as DNA, the CDR3 is TGTGCCAGCCGGGTCGCGGGAGGGGCAGGTGAGCAGTTCTTC.

This chain connects TRBV9 to TRBJ2-7; D perhaps matches TRBD1 (6 bases). Deletions cut 4 bases from V and 0 bases from J, with 8 bases between. The CDR3 sequence is 13 residues long. The V gene's germline CDR1 is SGDLS and CDR2 YYNGEE. CDR3 nucleotide sequence: TGTGCCAGCAGCCGGGACACCTCCTACGAGCAGTACTTC. It is translated as CASSRDTSYEQYF.